A selection of T cell receptor beta chains follows, all from one sample in a study of cytomegalovirus exposure and HLA in healthy donors. The repertoire was sequenced with immunoSEQ multiplex PCR; TCRdb's copy has only in-frame clones and lacks some. The profile covers tens of thousands of clones, with around 94% appearing a single time and 1.5% to 1.9% taken by the ten largest. Sequenced input: PBMCs. These receptors came from a man younger than 35 in good health and CMV-seropositive. The CDR3 runs from the conserved cysteine through the conserved F or W. D genes are given only for firm matches. Clone size is given for some rows only: seen once, a few or many times, or a class if the clone is expanded.

clone_size j_call d_call v_call cdr3_aa cdr3_nt
NA TRBJ2-7 NA TRBV28 CASTDQGYEQYF TGTGCCAGCACCGACCAGGGGTACGAGCAGTACTTC
NA TRBJ2-1 NA TRBV5-1 CASSLGGQLNEQFF TGCGCCAGCAGCTTGGGTGGCCAACTAAATGAGCAGTTCTTC
NA TRBJ1-1 NA TRBV28 CASSHQGTNTEAFF TGTGCCAGCAGCCATCAGGGGACGAACACTGAAGCTTTCTTT
NA TRBJ2-7 TRBD2 TRBV9 CASSVRGLAGDEQYF TGTGCCAGCAGCGTAAGGGGACTAGCGGGAGACGAGCAGTACTTC
NA TRBJ2-7 TRBD1 TRBV19 CASSIGTGFDEQYF TGTGCCAGTAGTATAGGGACAGGGTTCGACGAGCAGTACTTC
NA TRBJ2-1 NA TRBV27 CASSDGSAYNEQFF TGTGCCAGCAGTGACGGGAGCGCCTACAATGAGCAGTTCTTC
NA TRBJ2-1 TRBD2 TRBV4-1 CASSQEDGRAVDEQFF TGCGCCAGCAGCCAAGAGGACGGGAGGGCCGTAGATGAGCAGTTCTTC
NA TRBJ1-4 NA TRBV7-9 CASSIRRLDDEKLFF TGTGCCAGCAGCATAAGGCGACTTGATGATGAAAAACTGTTTTTT
NA TRBJ2-7 TRBD2 TRBV6-1 CASSELAGVSYEQYF TGTGCCAGCAGTGAACTAGCGGGAGTTTCCTACGAGCAGTACTTC
NA TRBJ1-1 TRBD1 TRBV6-5 CASSKQGFGNTEAFF TGTGCCAGCAGTAAACAGGGGTTTGGGAACACTGAAGCTTTCTTT
NA TRBJ2-2 NA TRBV11-1 CASSSPMAAERTGELFF TGTGCCAGCAGCTCCCCAATGGCGGCCGAACGTACCGGGGAGCTGTTTTTT
NA TRBJ1-2 NA TRBV13 CASSQDSNRGYTF TGTGCCAGCAGCCAGGACTCCAACCGGGGCTACACCTTC
NA TRBJ1-2 TRBD1 TRBV7-9 CASSTYLTGGYGYTF TGTGCCAGCAGCACTTACTTGACAGGGGGCTATGGCTACACCTTC
NA TRBJ2-3 NA TRBV5-1 CASSQGRGSTDTQYF TGCGCCAGCAGTCAGGGCAGGGGTTCCACAGATACGCAGTATTTT
NA TRBJ2-3 TRBD2 TRBV27 CASTELAGADTQYF TGTGCCAGCACTGAGCTAGCGGGAGCGGATACGCAGTATTTT
NA TRBJ2-7 NA TRBV30 CAWSPGRLEQYF TGTGCCTGGAGTCCGGGAAGGCTCGAGCAGTACTTC
NA TRBJ2-1 NA TRBV28 CASRELQPGNEQFF TGTGCCAGCAGAGAGCTCCAACCGGGGAATGAGCAGTTCTTC
NA TRBJ1-5 NA TRBV19 CASTGGGPNSNQPQHF TGTGCCAGTACCGGGGGGGGCCCTAATAGCAATCAGCCCCAGCATTTT
NA TRBJ2-3 NA TRBV28 CASSLEGAPPDTQYF TGTGCCAGCAGTTTAGAAGGGGCACCCCCAGATACGCAGTATTTT
NA TRBJ1-1 NA TRBV9 CASSARETLNTEAFF TGTGCCAGCAGCGCCCGTGAGACATTGAACACTGAAGCTTTCTTT
NA TRBJ2-5 TRBD1 TRBV30 CAWRRQGVETQYF TGTGCCTGGAGGCGGCAGGGGGTTGAGACCCAGTACTTC
once TRBJ2-7 NA TRBV5-1 CASSFSFGTNPYEQYF TGCGCCAGCAGCTTTTCCTTCGGTACCAACCCCTACGAGCAGTACTTC
NA TRBJ2-7 TRBD2 TRBV6-1 CASSEAPLAGGYHEQYF TGTGCCAGCAGTGAAGCGCCACTAGCGGGAGGGTATCACGAGCAGTACTTC
NA TRBJ2-7 NA TRBV18 CASSPPSGYEQYF TGTGCCAGCTCACCACCGTCGGGATACGAGCAGTACTTC
NA TRBJ2-3 TRBD1 TRBV10-3 CAIRPTGGTDTQYF TGTGCCATCAGACCCACAGGGGGGACAGATACGCAGTATTTT
NA TRBJ1-1 NA TRBV19 CASRVQGTEAEAFF TGTGCCAGTAGAGTCCAGGGGACGGAGGCTGAAGCTTTCTTT
NA TRBJ2-3 TRBD2 TRBV27 CASRSGTSGSDTQYF TGTGCCAGCCGGTCCGGGACTAGCGGTTCAGATACGCAGTATTTT
NA TRBJ1-2 NA TRBV6-1 CASSEGGGRADGYTF TGTGCCAGCAGTGAGGGCGGGGGCCGGGCCGACGGCTACACCTTC
NA TRBJ2-5 TRBD1 TRBV14 CASSPGQGAWETQYF TGTGCCAGCAGCCCGGGACAGGGGGCTTGGGAGACCCAGTACTTC
NA TRBJ1-2 TRBD1 TRBV6-5 CASSFPGGNGYTF TGTGCCAGCAGTTTTCCAGGGGGGAATGGCTACACCTTC
NA TRBJ2-7 NA TRBV13 CASSSTGEQYF TGTGCCAGCAGCTCGACGGGCGAGCAGTACTTC
NA TRBJ2-5 NA TRBV19 CASSTRREVETQYF TGTGCCAGTTCGACACGCCGGGAAGTGGAGACCCAGTACTTC
NA TRBJ2-7 NA TRBV5-1 CASSEGNVYEQYF TGCGCCAGCAGCGAGGGTAATGTGTACGAGCAGTACTTC
NA TRBJ2-1 TRBD1 TRBV9 CASSGDRGYEQFF TGTGCCAGCAGCGGGGACAGGGGTTACGAGCAGTTCTTC
NA TRBJ2-3 NA TRBV5-1 CASSSQQITDTQYF TGCGCCAGCAGCTCCCAACAAATCACAGATACGCAGTATTTT
NA TRBJ2-3 TRBD2 TRBV7-3 CASSLAGGLGTQYF TGTGCCAGCAGCTTAGCGGGAGGCCTCGGTACGCAGTATTTT
NA TRBJ1-2 NA TRBV27 CASSSTGGWQGPTGYTF TGTGCCAGCAGTTCCACTGGGGGGTGGCAGGGACCGACGGGCTACACCTTC
NA TRBJ2-7 TRBD2 TRBV25-1 CASSARDYPGLEQYF TGTGCCAGCAGTGCCCGGGACTACCCTGGATTGGAGCAGTACTTC
NA TRBJ1-4 NA TRBV25-1 CASSNRGGDEKLFF TGTGCCAGCAGTAACCGTGGAGGCGACGAAAAACTGTTTTTT
NA TRBJ1-5 NA TRBV18 CASSPSTGGQIQPQHF TGTGCCAGCTCACCATCCACCGGAGGACAGATTCAGCCCCAGCATTTT
NA TRBJ2-7 NA TRBV5-1 CASSLGDTSFEQYF TGCGCCAGCAGCTTGGGGGACACTAGTTTCGAGCAGTACTTC
NA TRBJ1-2 NA TRBV5-1 CASSLPANYGYTF TGCGCCAGCAGCTTGCCAGCTAACTATGGCTACACCTTC
NA TRBJ2-3 NA TRBV7-2 CASSPGSTDTQYF TGTGCCAGCAGCCCGGGTAGCACAGATACGCAGTATTTT
NA TRBJ2-3 TRBD1 TRBV27 CASSKFKPGTVSTDTQYF TGTGCCAGCTCGAAATTTAAGCCGGGGACAGTTAGCACAGATACGCAGTATTTT
NA TRBJ2-7 TRBD2 TRBV15 CATSSLAEIPRDEQYF TGTGCCACCAGCAGCCTAGCGGAGATCCCTCGAGACGAGCAGTACTTC
once TRBJ1-1 NA TRBV7-2 CASSSPPGRRDTEAFF TGTGCCAGCAGCTCCCCCCCGGGGAGGAGGGACACTGAAGCTTTCTTT